The TCR beta chain under discussion was sequenced for a study of T cells in Graves' hyperthyroidism and ophthalmopathy. V was shortened by 2 bases and J by 7 bases, with 11 bases between the two germline ends. The CDR3 sequence is 13 residues long. CDR1 is MNHNS and CDR2 is SASEGT in the germline V gene. Approximately 9.3 ml of fresh peripheral blood supplied the PBMCs. RNA transcripts were the template for amplifying TCR beta CDR3 regions. HTBI primers were used for first-round RT-PCR of the TCR CDR3. MiXCR was run by TCRdb on the multiplex PCR reads, yielding one entry per CDR3 protein. The repertoire holds around 340,000 distinct CDR3 sequences, with less than 20% as singletons. This clonotype was seen at least ten times.

The TCR originated in a woman aged 40 to 50 with Graves' ophthalmopathy. The chain has TRBV6-1 and TRBJ1-1; D unresolved. The sequencing sample was made of blood. The CDR3 here is CASSERAASEAFF. The DNA for the CDR3 is TGTGCCAGCAGTGAAAGGGCAGCCAGTGAAGCTTTCTTT.